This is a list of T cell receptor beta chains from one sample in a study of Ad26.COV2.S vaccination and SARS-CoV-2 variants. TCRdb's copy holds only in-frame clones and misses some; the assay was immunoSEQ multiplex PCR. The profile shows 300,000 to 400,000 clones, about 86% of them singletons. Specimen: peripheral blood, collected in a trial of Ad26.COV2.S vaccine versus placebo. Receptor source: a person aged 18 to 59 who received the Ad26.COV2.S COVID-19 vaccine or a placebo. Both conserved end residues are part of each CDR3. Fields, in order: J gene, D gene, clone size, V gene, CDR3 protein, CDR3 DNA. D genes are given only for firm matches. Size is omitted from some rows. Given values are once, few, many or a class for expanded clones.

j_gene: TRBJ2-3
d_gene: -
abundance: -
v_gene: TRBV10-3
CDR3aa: CAIGLSSAGNTDTQYF
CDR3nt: TGTGCCATCGGCCTTTCTTCAGCGGGTAACACAGATACGCAGTATTTT

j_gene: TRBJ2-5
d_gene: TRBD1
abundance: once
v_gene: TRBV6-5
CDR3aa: CASSYSFGDSLGTQYF
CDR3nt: TGTGCCAGCAGTTACTCGTTCGGGGACAGCCTTGGGACCCAGTACTTC

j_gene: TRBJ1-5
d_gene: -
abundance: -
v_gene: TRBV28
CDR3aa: CASNPRSQPQHF
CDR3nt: TGTGCCAGCAACCCCAGGAGCCAGCCCCAGCATTTT

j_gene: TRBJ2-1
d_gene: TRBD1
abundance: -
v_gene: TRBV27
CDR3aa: CASSPPGQGIRTNEQFF
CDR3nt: TGTGCCAGCAGCCCCCCCGGACAGGGTATACGGACCAATGAGCAGTTCTTC

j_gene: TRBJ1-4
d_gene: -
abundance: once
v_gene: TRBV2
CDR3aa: CASRRGETNEKLFF
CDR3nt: TGTGCCAGCAGGAGGGGAGAGACTAATGAAAAACTGTTTTTT

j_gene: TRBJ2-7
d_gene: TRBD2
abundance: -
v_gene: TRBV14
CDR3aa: CASSQDLAGPSYEQYF
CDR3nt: TGTGCCAGCAGCCAAGATCTAGCGGGGCCCTCCTACGAGCAGTACTTC

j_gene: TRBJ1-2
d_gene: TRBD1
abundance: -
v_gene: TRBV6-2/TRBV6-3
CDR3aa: CASSFLTGTYGYTF
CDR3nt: TGTGCCAGCAGCTTTTTGACAGGGACCTATGGCTACACCTTC

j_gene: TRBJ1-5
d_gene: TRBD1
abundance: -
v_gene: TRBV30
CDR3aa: CAWSLTGVQPQHF
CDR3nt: TGTGCCTGGAGTTTGACAGGGGTCCAGCCCCAGCATTTT

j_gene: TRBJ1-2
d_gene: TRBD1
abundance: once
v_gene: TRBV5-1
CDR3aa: CASSWGQGSGYTF
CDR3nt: TGCGCCAGCAGCTGGGGACAGGGGAGTGGCTACACCTTC

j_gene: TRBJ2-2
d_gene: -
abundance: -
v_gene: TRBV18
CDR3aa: CASSPGWKANTGELFF
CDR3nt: TGTGCCAGCTCACCGGGTTGGAAGGCGAACACCGGGGAGCTGTTTTTT

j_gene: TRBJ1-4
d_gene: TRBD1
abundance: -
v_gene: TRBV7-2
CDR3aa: CASSFPGQYEKLFF
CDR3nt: TGTGCCAGCAGTTTCCCGGGACAGTACGAAAAACTGTTTTTT

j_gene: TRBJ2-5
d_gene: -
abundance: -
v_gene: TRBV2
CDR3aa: CASNRGVLQETQYF
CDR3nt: TGTGCCAGCAATCGGGGCGTCCTACAAGAGACCCAGTACTTC

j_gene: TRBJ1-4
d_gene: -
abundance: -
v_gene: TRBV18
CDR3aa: CASSLQEINEKLFF
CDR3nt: TGTGCCAGCTCACTACAGGAGATTAATGAAAAACTGTTTTTT

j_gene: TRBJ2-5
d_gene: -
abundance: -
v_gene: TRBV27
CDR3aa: CASSPTPDQETQYF
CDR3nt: TGTGCCAGCAGTCCGACTCCCGATCAAGAGACCCAGTACTTC

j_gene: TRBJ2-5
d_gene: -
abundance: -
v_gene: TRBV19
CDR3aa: CASNTRGQETQYF
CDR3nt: TGTGCCAGCAACACCCGGGGGCAAGAGACCCAGTACTTC

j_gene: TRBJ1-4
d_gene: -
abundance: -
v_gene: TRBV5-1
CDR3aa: CASSWARDPGPENEKLFF
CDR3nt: TGCGCCAGCAGCTGGGCGCGGGACCCGGGTCCCGAGAATGAAAAACTGTTTTTT

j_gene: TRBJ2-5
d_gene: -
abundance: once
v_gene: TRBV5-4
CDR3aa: CASSRGEEIETQYF
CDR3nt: TGTGCCAGCAGCCGCGGTGAGGAGATAGAGACCCAGTACTTC

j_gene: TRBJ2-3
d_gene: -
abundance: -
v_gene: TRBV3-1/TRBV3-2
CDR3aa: CASSRREDTQYF
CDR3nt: TGTGCCAGCAGCCGTAGGGAGGATACGCAGTATTTT

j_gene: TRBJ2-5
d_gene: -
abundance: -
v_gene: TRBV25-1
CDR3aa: CASSERLRGAETQYF
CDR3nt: TGTGCCAGCAGTGAGCGACTCAGGGGGGCAGAGACCCAGTACTTC

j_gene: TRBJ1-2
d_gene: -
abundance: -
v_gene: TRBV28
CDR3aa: CASSPPGYYGYTF
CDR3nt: TGTGCCAGCAGTCCTCCGGGATACTATGGCTACACCTTC

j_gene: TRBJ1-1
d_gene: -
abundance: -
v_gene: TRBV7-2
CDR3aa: CASSSVGSEAFF
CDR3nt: TGTGCCAGCAGCTCAGTGGGTTCTGAAGCTTTCTTT

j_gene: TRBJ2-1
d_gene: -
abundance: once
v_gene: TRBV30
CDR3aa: CAWSVGGLGGRFF
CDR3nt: TGTGCCTGGAGTGTAGGTGGCCTAGGAGGTCGGTTCTTC

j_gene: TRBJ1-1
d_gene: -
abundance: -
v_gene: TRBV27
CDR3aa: CASSLQPNTEAFF
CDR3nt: TGTGCCAGCAGTTTACAACCCAACACTGAAGCTTTCTTT

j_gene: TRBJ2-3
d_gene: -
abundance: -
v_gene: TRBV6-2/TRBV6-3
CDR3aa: CASSSDHPGRREDTQYF
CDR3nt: TGTGCCAGCAGTTCGGACCACCCAGGGCGCCGGGAAGATACGCAGTATTTT

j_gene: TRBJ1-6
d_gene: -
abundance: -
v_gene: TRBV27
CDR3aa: CASSLSAESSYNSPLHF
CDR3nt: TGTGCCAGCAGTTTATCGGCGGAAAGCTCCTATAATTCACCCCTCCACTTT

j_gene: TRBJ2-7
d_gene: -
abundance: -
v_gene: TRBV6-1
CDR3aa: CASSEIGPSYEQYF
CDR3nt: TGTGCCAGCAGTGAAATCGGCCCCTCCTACGAGCAGTACTTC

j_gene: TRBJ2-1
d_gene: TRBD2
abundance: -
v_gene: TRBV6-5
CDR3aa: CASRKLAGGSDEQFF
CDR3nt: TGTGCCAGCAGGAAACTAGCGGGAGGTAGCGATGAGCAGTTCTTC

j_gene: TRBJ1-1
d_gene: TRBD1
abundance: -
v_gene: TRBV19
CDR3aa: CASSIRDREAFF
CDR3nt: TGTGCCAGTAGCATAAGGGACAGGGAAGCTTTCTTT

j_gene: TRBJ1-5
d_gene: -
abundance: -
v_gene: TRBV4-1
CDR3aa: CASSQDVYGGQDF
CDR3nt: TGCGCCAGCAGCCAAGATGTATACGGGGGTCAGGATTTT

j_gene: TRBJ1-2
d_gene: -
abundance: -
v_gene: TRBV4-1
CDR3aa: CASSQERARSGRYTF
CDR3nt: TGCGCCAGCAGCCAAGAACGGGCGCGGTCAGGGCGCTACACCTTC

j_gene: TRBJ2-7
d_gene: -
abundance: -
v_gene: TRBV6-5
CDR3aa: CASSYSNFYEQYF
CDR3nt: TGTGCCAGCAGTTACTCGAACTTCTACGAGCAGTACTTC

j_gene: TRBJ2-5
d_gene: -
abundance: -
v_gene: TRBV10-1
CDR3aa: CASSDSVETQYF
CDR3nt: TGCGCCAGCAGTGATTCCGTGGAGACCCAGTACTTC

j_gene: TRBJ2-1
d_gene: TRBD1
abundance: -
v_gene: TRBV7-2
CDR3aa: CASSLAGGAPNEQFF
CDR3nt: TGTGCCAGCAGCTTAGCAGGGGGCGCCCCCAATGAGCAGTTCTTC

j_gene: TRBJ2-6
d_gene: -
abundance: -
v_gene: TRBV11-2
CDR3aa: CASRPGSGANVLTF
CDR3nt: TGTGCCAGCAGGCCAGGGTCTGGGGCCAACGTCCTGACTTTC

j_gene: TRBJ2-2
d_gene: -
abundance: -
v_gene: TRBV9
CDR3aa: CASRVAEPNTGELFF
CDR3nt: TGTGCCAGCAGGGTAGCGGAGCCGAACACCGGGGAGCTGTTTTTT

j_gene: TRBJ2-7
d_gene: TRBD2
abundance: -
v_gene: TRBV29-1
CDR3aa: CSVEDSGSYYEQYF
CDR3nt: TGCAGCGTTGAAGATAGCGGGAGCTACTACGAGCAGTACTTC

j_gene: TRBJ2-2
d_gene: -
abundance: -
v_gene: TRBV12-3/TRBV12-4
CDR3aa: CASRVRWPGELFF
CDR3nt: TGTGCCAGCAGGGTCCGATGGCCCGGGGAGCTGTTTTTT

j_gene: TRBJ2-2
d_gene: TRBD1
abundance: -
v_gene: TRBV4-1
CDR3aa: CASRGTANTGELFF
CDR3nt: TGCGCCAGTAGAGGGACAGCGAACACCGGGGAGCTGTTTTTT

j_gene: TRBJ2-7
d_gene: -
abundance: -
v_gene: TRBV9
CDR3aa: CASSVGRVSYEQYF
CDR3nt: TGTGCCAGCAGCGTAGGCAGGGTCTCCTACGAGCAGTACTTC

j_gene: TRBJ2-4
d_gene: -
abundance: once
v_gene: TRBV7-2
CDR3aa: CASSLEGVKNIQYF
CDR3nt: TGTGCCAGCAGCCTGGAGGGGGTCAAAAACATTCAGTACTTC

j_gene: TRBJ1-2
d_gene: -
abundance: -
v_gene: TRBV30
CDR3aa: CAWSVNGYGYTF
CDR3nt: TGTGCCTGGAGTGTAAACGGGTATGGCTACACCTTC

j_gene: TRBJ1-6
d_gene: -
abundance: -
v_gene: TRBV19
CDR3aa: CASGTDQLPNSPLHF
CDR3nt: TGTGCCAGTGGAACGGACCAATTGCCTAATTCACCCCTCCACTTT

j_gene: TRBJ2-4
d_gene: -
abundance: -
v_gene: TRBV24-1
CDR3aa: CATSSGRAKNIQYF
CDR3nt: TGTGCCACCAGCAGCGGTCGAGCCAAAAACATTCAGTACTTC

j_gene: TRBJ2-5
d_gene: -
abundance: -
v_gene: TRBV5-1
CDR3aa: CASSLGQGGETQYF
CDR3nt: TGCGCCAGCAGCTTGGGACAGGGAGGTGAGACCCAGTACTTC

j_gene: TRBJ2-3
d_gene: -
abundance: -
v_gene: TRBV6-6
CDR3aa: CASQKETDTQYF
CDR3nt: TGTGCCAGCCAGAAAGAAACAGATACGCAGTATTTT

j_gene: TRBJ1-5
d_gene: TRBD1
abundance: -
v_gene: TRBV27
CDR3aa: CASRGQGAGEPQHF
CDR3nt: TGTGCCAGCAGAGGGCAGGGGGCAGGTGAGCCCCAGCATTTT

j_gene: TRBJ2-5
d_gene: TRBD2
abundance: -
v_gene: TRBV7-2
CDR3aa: CASSFSLAGGAETQYF
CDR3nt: TGTGCCAGCAGCTTCTCACTAGCGGGGGGAGCAGAGACCCAGTACTTC

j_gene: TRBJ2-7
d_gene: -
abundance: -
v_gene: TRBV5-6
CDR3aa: CASSLVAYEQYF
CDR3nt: TGTGCCAGCAGCTTGGTGGCGTACGAGCAGTACTTC

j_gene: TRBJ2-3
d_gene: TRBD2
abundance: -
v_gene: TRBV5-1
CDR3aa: CASTPGGVSTDTQYF
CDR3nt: TGCGCCAGCACCCCCGGGGGGGTTAGCACAGATACGCAGTATTTT

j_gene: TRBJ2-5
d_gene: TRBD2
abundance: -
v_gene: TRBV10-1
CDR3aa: CASSPTSGAQETQYF
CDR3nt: TGCGCCAGCAGTCCGACTAGCGGGGCTCAAGAGACCCAGTACTTC

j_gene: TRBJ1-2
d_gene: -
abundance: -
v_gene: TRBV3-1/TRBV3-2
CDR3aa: CASGLYGYTF
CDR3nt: TGTGCCAGCGGTCTGTATGGCTACACCTTC

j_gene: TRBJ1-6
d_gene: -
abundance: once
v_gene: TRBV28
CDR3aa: CASSLSLRLNSPLHF
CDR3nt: TGTGCCAGCAGTTTATCGCTACGGCTAAATTCACCCCTCCACTTT